Given below is one T cell receptor (beta chain) in context. This sample was included in a study of blood T cell repertoires in COVID-19. Original methodology: By means of reference gene primer amplification, nucleated cell counts were estimated. Profiling relied on immunoSEQ multiplex PCR, and the TCRdb table lists in-frame clones only, not all of them. D and trimming come from the DNA, and the V and J calls and clone size come from that table. This sample has about 250,000 clones, with 88% found just once. The study counted Cohort 3 donors as recovered given two negative PCRs, clearance, or symptom resolution. The CDR3 sequence is 15 residues long. From germline, CDR1 is SGHNT and CDR2 YYREEE (reference sequence). V was pared by 1 base and J by 5 bases, with 13 bases between.

The origin of this receptor is a woman aged 45-59 years who had recovered from COVID-19. Sequences were obtained from PBMCs or T cells enriched from blood (not recorded which). This sequence joins TRBV5-4 and TRBJ2-1; weak D call: TRBD2 (6 bases). The CDR3 sequence: CASSLFAGRNNEQFF. CDR3 sequence (DNA): TGTGCCAGCAGCTTGTTTGCAGGGAGGAACAATGAGCAGTTCTTC.